The 30 T cell receptor beta chains listed next were all sequenced from one sample in a study of cytomegalovirus exposure and HLA in healthy donors. Primers included in the PCR were 60 Vbeta and 13 Jbeta primers. Here immunoSEQ multiplex PCR was the method, and the copy in TCRdb shows in-frame clones only, minus some. This sample has roughly 130,000 clones, with roughly 78% found just once. The source material was PBMCs. The receptors were gathered from a man aged 25-45 years in good health and CMV-seronegative.

V and J are TRBV5-6 and TRBJ1-1, with D possibly being TRBD1 (5 bases). This CDR3 is built from 14 residues. Trimming took off 1 base at V and 1 base at J, with 8 bases between the two ends. Germline-derived CDR1 and CDR2 are SGHDT and YYEEEE. The CDR3 region has the DNA TGTGCCAGCAGCTTGTTTGACAGGAACACTGAAGCTTTCTTT. This sequence encodes CASSLFDRNTEAFF.

V and J are TRBV30 and TRBJ2-6, with 9 bases fitting TRBD1. Germline assignment: CDR1 GTSNPN and CDR2 SVGIG (reference sequence). The CDR3 covers 15 residues. The junction had 4 bases not matched to a gene; V was cut back by 4 bases and J by 3 bases. Here the CDR3 DNA reads TGTGCCTGGACTCCGGGACAGGGTGGGGCCAACGTCCTGACTTTC. This encodes CAWTPGQGGANVLTF.

This sequence joins TRBV7-2 and TRBJ2-1; TRBD2 agrees at 8 bases. Per germline, CDR1 SGHTA and CDR2 FQGNSA. The CDR3 is 15 amino acids. With 1 base clipped from V and 5 bases from J, the junction kept 4 bases outside the gene matches. The CDR3 region has the DNA TGTGCCAGCAGCTTAGGGCTAGCGGGCAACAATGAGCAGTTCTTC. Translation gives CASSLGLAGNNEQFF.

CDR3 protein: CASSSPRLAGELYTQYF. The CDR3 coding sequence is TGTGCCAGCAGTTCCCCCCGGCTAGCGGGGGAATTATATACGCAGTATTTT. V usage is TRBV28 and J usage is TRBJ2-3; the match to TRBD2 covers 10 bases. This CDR3 has 17 amino acids. Germline values: CDR1 MDHEN, CDR2 SYDVKM. The V segment lost 4 bases and the J segment 7 bases; nucleotides outside the gene matches: 14.

This clone was seen a handful of times. The chain employs TRBV19 and TRBJ1-5, with 7 bases matching TRBD1. Germline-derived CDR1 and CDR2 are LNHDA and SQIVND (reference sequence). Trimming removed 6 bases from V and 4 bases from J; junction bases left unmatched: 3. This CDR3 is 13 amino acids long. The CDR3: CASSPQGNQPQHF. CDR3 in DNA: TGTGCCAGTAGCCCACAGGGGAATCAGCCCCAGCATTTT.

The chain has TRBV7-2 and TRBJ2-4; no clear D. The V gene's germline CDR1 is SGHTA and CDR2 FQGNSA. This CDR3 contains 16 residues. Trimming pared 1 base from V and 0 bases from J, leaving 10 bases between. The CDR3 loop reads CASSLVSNGAKNIQYF. DNA for the CDR3: TGTGCCAGCAGCTTAGTGTCCAACGGAGCCAAAAACATTCAGTACTTC.

The chain has TRBV5-1 and TRBJ2-5; D remains ambiguous. The CDR3 runs to 15 residues. V lost 1 base and J 4 bases, leaving 14 bases between the germline ends. Germline assignment: CDR1 SGHRS and CDR2 YFSETQ. CDR3 residues: CASSLSQTIGETQYF. Here the CDR3 DNA reads TGCGCCAGCAGCTTGTCACAGACGATAGGAGAGACCCAGTACTTC.

This sequence joins TRBV5-1 and TRBJ2-1; D not resolved. The CDR3 spans 14 residues. Germline V gene lookup returns CDR1 SGHRS and CDR2 YFSETQ. V lost 1 base, J lost 5 bases, and 10 bases lay in between. DNA for the CDR3: TGCGCCAGCAGCTTGTTTACGTCAGACAATGAGCAGTTCTTC. Translated: CASSLFTSDNEQFF.

This chain links TRBV10-1 with TRBJ2-2; TRBD1 agrees at 8 bases. Germline CDR1 reads WNHNN; CDR2 reads SYGVQD (reference sequence). The CDR3 has 17 residues. The ends lost 5 bases at V and 3 bases at J; junction bases unmatched: 11. The CDR3 nucleotides are TGCGCCAGCAGTCCGAATTTCGACAGGGGACACACCGGGGAGCTGTTTTTT. As protein: CASSPNFDRGHTGELFF.

The chain is built from TRBV2 and TRBJ2-7; D is perhaps TRBD2 (7 bases). CDR1 is SNHLY, CDR2 FYNNEI, per germline. The CDR3 runs 15 residues. V was pared by 6 bases and J by 1 base, with 16 bases between. The CDR3 loop reads CASSLRGEGSYEQYF. CDR3 bases: TGTGCCAGCAGCCTGAGGGGGGAGGGTTCCTACGAGCAGTACTTC.

The chain couples TRBV5-6 to TRBJ2-5, with 8 bases matching TRBD2. CDR3 length equals 14 residues. With 4 bases clipped from V and 1 base from J, the junction kept 3 bases outside the gene matches. Germline values: CDR1 SGHDT, CDR2 YYEEEE. The CDR3 coding sequence is TGTGCCAGCAGCAGCGGGGGAACCCAAGAGACCCAGTACTTC. It specifies CASSSGGTQETQYF.

This clone was observed a few times. This chain joins TRBV28 and TRBJ2-1; D perhaps matches TRBD2 (5 bases). CDR1 and CDR2 from the germline V gene are MDHEN and SYDVKM. Trimming left V 5 bases short and J 9 bases short, with 11 bases between. The length of the CDR3 is 12 residues. This chain's CDR3 is CASSQTSTEQFF. CDR3 in DNA: TGTGCCAGCAGTCAAACTAGTACTGAGCAGTTCTTC. The entire variable domain, with the rest obtained from reference TRBV28 and TRBJ2-1, is as follows: DVKVTQSSRYLVKRTGEKVFLECVQDMDHENMFWYRQDPGLGLRLIYFSYDVKMKEKGDIPEGYSVSREKKERFSLILESASTNQTSMYLCASSQTSTEQFFGPGTRLTVL.

This clone was observed a single time. Additional DNA sequences in this sample encode the identical CDR3. V and J are TRBV7-9 and TRBJ1-1; 7 positions match TRBD1. This CDR3 contains 14 residues. The ends lost 1 base at V and 4 bases at J; junction bases unmatched: 3. Germline assignment: CDR1 SEHNR and CDR2 FQNEAQ (reference sequence). This chain's CDR3 is CASSLEGAPTEAFF. CDR3 sequence (DNA): TGTGCCAGCAGCTTAGAGGGGGCTCCCACTGAAGCTTTCTTT.

The chain couples TRBV15 to TRBJ2-7; 8 bases agree with TRBD1. The trim removed 3 bases at V and 2 bases at J, leaving 6 bases unmatched. Germline assignment: CDR1 LNHNV and CDR2 YYDKDF (reference sequence). The CDR3 consists of 15 residues. CDR3 sequence: CATSSRQGHAYEQYF. The CDR3, as DNA: TGTGCCACCAGCAGCAGACAGGGGCATGCCTACGAGCAGTACTTC.

This sequence joins TRBV13 and TRBJ1-2; no definite D call. V dropped 5 bases and J dropped 5 bases, with 12 bases sitting between them. CDR1 PRHDT and CDR2 FYEKMQ come from the germline V gene (reference sequence). CDR3 length equals 13 residues. The chain's CDR3 is CASSLTLRYGYTF. The CDR3 DNA reads as TGTGCCAGCAGCCTGACCCTCAGGTATGGCTACACCTTC. The variable domain in full, with the rest retrieved from reference TRBV13 and TRBJ1-2, is AAGVIQSPRHLIKEKRETATLKCYPIPRHDTVYWYQQGPGQDPQFLISFYEKMQSDKGSIPDRFSAQQFSDYHSELNMSSLELGDSALYFCASSLTLRYGYTFGSGTRLTVV.

The rearrangement uses TRBV2 and TRBJ1-2, with TRBD1 identical over 11 bases. This CDR3 is 13 amino acids long. With V trimmed by 7 bases and J by 7 bases, 5 bases remained unmatched. The V gene's germline CDR1 is SNHLY and CDR2 FYNNEI. Here the CDR3 DNA reads TGTGCCAGCACAGGACAGGGGGCGTCTGGCTACACCTTC. This translates into CASTGQGASGYTF.

This chain links TRBV7-2 with TRBJ1-5, with D perhaps TRBD1 (5 bases). The CDR3 contains 14 residues. Germline V gene lookup returns CDR1 SGHTA and CDR2 FQGNSA. The V end was cut by 6 bases, the J end by 2 bases, with 11 bases between. The CDR3 DNA follows: TGTGCCAGCAGTCCAGGGTATGGCAATCAGCCCCAGCATTTT. This gives the protein CASSPGYGNQPQHF.

The rearrangement uses TRBV19 and TRBJ2-2; TRBD1 is a possible D gene (5 bases). Trimming took 3 bases from V and 4 from J, leaving 9 bases between them. The length of the CDR3 is 14 residues. The germline V gene encodes CDR1 LNHDA and CDR2 SQIVND (reference sequence). The DNA for the CDR3 is TGTGCCAGTAGTATCCAGGGAAGCACCGGGGAGCTGTTTTTT. The encoded protein is CASSIQGSTGELFF.

V gene TRBV2 combines with J gene TRBJ1-5; TRBD1 is a possible D gene (6 bases). The CDR3 consists of 15 residues. V gave up 7 bases and J gave up 8 bases, with 21 bases separating them. The V gene's germline CDR1 is SNHLY and CDR2 FYNNEI. In DNA, the CDR3 is TGTGCCAGCACCGGGGGGGACACCGGTAACGAGCCCCAGCATTTT. Translated: CASTGGDTGNEPQHF.

The V and J genes are TRBV21-1 and TRBJ2-2; the table's TRBD2 call for D was not verified on the DNA. TRBV21-1 is shown as a pseudogene. This CDR3 has 17 amino acids. The CDR3 DNA reads TGTGCCAGCAGCAAAATGGTGGGGAGCCTTAACACCGGGGAGCTGTTTTTT. Translation: CASSKMVGSLNTGELFF.

V and J are TRBV4-1 and TRBJ2-5, with TRBD2 matching over 11 bases. This CDR3 spans 15 amino acids. V shed 2 bases, J shed 3 bases, and the junction held 2 bases outside the gene matches. From germline, CDR1 is MGHRA and CDR2 YSYEKL. This chain's CDR3 is CASSQIAGGEETQYF. For the CDR3, the DNA is TGCGCCAGCAGCCAAATAGCGGGGGGGGAAGAGACCCAGTACTTC.

V is TRBV12-5 and J is TRBJ1-1; D uncertain. The ends were cut back, 1 base at V and 4 bases at J, with 7 bases in the middle. The CDR3 has 13 residues. The germline CDR1 and CDR2 sequences are LGHNT and FRNRAP. Written as DNA, the CDR3 is TGTGCTAGTGGTTTGGAAGAGGGCACTGAAGCTTTCTTT. It encodes CASGLEEGTEAFF. Variable domain in full (rest from reference TRBV12-5 and TRBJ1-1): DARVTQTPRHKVTEMGQEVTMRCQPILGHNTVFWYRQTMMQGLELLAYFRNRAPLDDSGMPKDRFSAEMPDATLATLKIQPSEPRDSAVYFCASGLEEGTEAFFGQGTRLTVV.

The V gene is TRBV15, the J gene TRBJ2-3; TRBD2 agrees at 8 bases. Germline CDR1 reads LNHNV; CDR2 reads YYDKDF (reference sequence). The CDR3 sequence is 15 residues long. The trim removed 0 bases at V and 6 bases at J, leaving 5 bases unmatched. CDR3 amino acids: CATSRDQAGVDTQYF. For the CDR3, the DNA is TGTGCCACCAGCAGAGATCAAGCGGGAGTTGATACGCAGTATTTT.

Here the CDR3 reads CASRLRDRDIDEQFF. CDR3 in DNA: TGTGCCAGCAGGCTCCGGGACAGGGATATAGATGAGCAGTTCTTC. J is TRBJ2-1 and V is TRBV11-2, with TRBD1 matching over 9 bases. Germline loops: CDR1 SGHAT, CDR2 FQNNGV. This CDR3 is 15 amino acids long. With 6 bases clipped from V and 8 bases from J, the junction kept 11 bases outside the gene matches.

This chain links TRBV6-5 with TRBJ1-1; D is ambiguous. The CDR3 is made up of 13 amino acids. Trimming shortened V by 7 bases and J by 4 bases, and 13 bases separated the two germline ends. CDR1 and CDR2 from the germline V gene are MNHEY and SVGAGI. The CDR3 DNA reads as TGTGCCAGCACCAAGCCGGGATCCACTGAAGCTTTCTTT. Its translation: CASTKPGSTEAFF.

This chain connects TRBV5-5 to TRBJ2-2; 7 nucleotides align to TRBD2. Per germline, CDR1 SGHKS and CDR2 YYEKEE (reference sequence). With 4 bases clipped from V and 5 bases from J, the junction kept 8 bases outside the gene matches. This CDR3 has 15 amino acids. The CDR3 loop reads CASSKRDYQTGELFF. The CDR3 nucleotides read TGTGCCAGCAGCAAGCGGGACTATCAAACCGGGGAGCTGTTTTTT.

In this sample, this clone turned up once. This rearrangement joins TRBV5-1 to TRBJ2-1; TRBD1 aligns across 7 bases. V shed 1 base, J shed 3 bases, and the junction held 7 bases outside the gene matches. The V gene's germline CDR1 is SGHRS and CDR2 YFSETQ. The CDR3 runs to 16 residues. The CDR3 sequence: CASSLTGTAHYNEQFF. The CDR3 nucleotides read TGCGCCAGCAGCTTGACCGGGACAGCACACTACAATGAGCAGTTCTTC.

The chain is built from TRBV5-6 and TRBJ1-3; D possibly corresponds to TRBD1 (6 bases). The CDR3 has 15 residues. Germline assignment: CDR1 SGHDT and CDR2 YYEEEE. V was clipped by 0 bases and J by 3 bases, with 10 bases between them. CDR3 in DNA: TGTGCCAGCAGCTTGGAAGGGGGTGGTGGAAACACCATATATTTT. This codes for CASSLEGGGGNTIYF. Full variable domain (remainder filled in from reference TRBV5-6 and TRBJ1-3): DAGVTQSPTHLIKTRGQQVTLRCSPKSGHDTVSWYQQALGQGPQFIFQYYEEEERQRGNFPDRFSGHQFPNYSSELNVNALLLGDSALYLCASSLEGGGGNTIYFGEGSWLTVV.

The chain employs TRBV30 and TRBJ1-1, with D possibly matching TRBD1 (5 bases). V lost 3 bases, J lost 10 bases, and 12 bases lay in between. This CDR3 has 11 amino acids. Germline assignment: CDR1 GTSNPN and CDR2 SVGIG (reference sequence). CDR3 residues: CAWSLTGGAFF. DNA for the CDR3: TGTGCCTGGAGCCTAACGGGGGGAGCTTTCTTT.

V usage is TRBV5-4 and J usage is TRBJ2-1, with TRBD2 matching over 8 bases. This CDR3 is 16 amino acids long. The V gene end was trimmed by 5 bases and the J gene end by 6 bases; junction bases not matched to a gene: 13. The V gene's germline CDR1 is SGHNT and CDR2 YYREEE (reference sequence). The CDR3 loop reads CASSTSDGGAPNEQFF. The CDR3, as DNA: TGTGCCAGCAGTACATCCGACGGGGGGGCCCCCAATGAGCAGTTCTTC.